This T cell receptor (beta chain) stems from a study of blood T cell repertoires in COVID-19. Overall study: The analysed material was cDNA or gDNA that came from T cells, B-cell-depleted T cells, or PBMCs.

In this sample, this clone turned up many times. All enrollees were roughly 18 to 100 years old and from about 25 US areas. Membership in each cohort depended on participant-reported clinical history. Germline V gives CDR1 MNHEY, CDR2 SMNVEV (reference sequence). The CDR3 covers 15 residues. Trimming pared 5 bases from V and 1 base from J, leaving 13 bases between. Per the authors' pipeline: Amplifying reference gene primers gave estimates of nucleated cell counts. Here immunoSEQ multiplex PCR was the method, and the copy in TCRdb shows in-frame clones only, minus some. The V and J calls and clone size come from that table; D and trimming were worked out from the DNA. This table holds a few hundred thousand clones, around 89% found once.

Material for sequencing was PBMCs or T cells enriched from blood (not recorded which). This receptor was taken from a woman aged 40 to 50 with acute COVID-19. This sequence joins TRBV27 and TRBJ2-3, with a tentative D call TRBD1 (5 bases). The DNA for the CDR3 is TGTGCCAGCAGTCCCCAATCGACAGGCACAGATACGCAGTATTTT. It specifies CASSPQSTGTDTQYF.